This T cell receptor (beta chain) was identified during a study of metastatic and nonmetastatic thyroid tumors. The study, taken as a whole, reports: A significant increase in TCR beta diversity was reportedly seen in malignant thyroid tumors relative to benign nodules, in blood and tumor.

Germline V CDR1 and CDR2: DFQATT, SNEGSKA (reference sequence). The junction had 10 bases not matched to a gene; V was cut back by 0 bases and J by 0 bases. This CDR3 region has 20 residues. Remarks on this clone: Its antigen is currently unknown.

Authors' processing steps: The study built a papillary thyroid cancer distant-metastasis classifier from CDR3 differences across clinicopathological groups. TCRdb re-called clones via MiXCR from the PCR reads. Here the V and J calls rest on TCRdb's processing, not on the authors' analysis. The table shows 9,400 or so clones, with approximately 30% occurring only once. No treatment had been given to any patient before thyroid surgery. The chain uses TRBV20-1 and TRBJ2-2; 13 bases match TRBD2. This TCR came from a female donor with papillary thyroid cancer or a benign thyroid nodule (not recorded which). Some clones in this sample may be carry-over from other donors' samples. The sample consisted of adjacent normal tissue. CDR3 residues: CSARDRRLAGGHANTGELFF. DNA for the CDR3: TGCAGTGCTAGAGATCGCCGACTAGCGGGAGGTCACGCGAACACCGGGGAGCTGTTTTTT.